The 32 T cell receptor beta chains listed next were all sequenced from one sample in a study of T cells in women clearing cervical HPV infection. Measured with immunoSEQ multiplex PCR; TCRdb has only the in-frame clones, and not every one. Listed are 36,000 or so clones; around 1.7% falls within the top ten. Material for sequencing was blood buffy coat. The receptors were sampled from a woman aged 18 to 75 with a cervical HPV16 infection that either progressed to CIN3+ or cleared (not recorded which).

A word on this clone: Read sequence stops 3 residues before the CDR3 end, and the germline J gene provides the missing end. V and J are TRBV29-1 and TRBJ2-1; 8 bases match TRBD1. The V gene end was trimmed by 3 bases and the J gene end by 9 bases; junction bases not matched to a gene: 13. CDR3 size: 15 residues. Germline CDR1 and CDR2: SQVTM and ANQGSEA. This chain's CDR3 is CSVDFGVGTGLEQFF. Partial CDR3 DNA: TGCAGCGTTGACTTCGGGGTCGGGACAGGACTTGAG.

Remarks on this clone: The read gets to within 3 residues of the CDR3 end, and the germline J gene fills in the rest. The rearrangement joins TRBV19 to TRBJ1-2, with a tentative D call TRBD1 (6 bases). Germline CDR1 reads LNHDA; CDR2 reads SQIVND (reference sequence). The CDR3 is made up of 13 amino acids. CDR3 DNA (partial): TGTGCCAGTAGGCGGACAGCAGCCTACGAC. This gives the protein CASRRTAAYD. The full CDR3 reads CASRRTAAYDYTF.

The chain's CDR3 is CASTLLAGAYNEQFF. The part of the CDR3 DNA that was read is TGTGCCAGCACCTTACTAGCGGGGGCCTACAATGAG. J is TRBJ2-1 and V is TRBV6-2 or TRBV6-3; 11 positions agree with TRBD2. The CDR3 end falls 3 residues outside the read, so it is completed with the germline J gene. Trimming took 7 bases from V and 2 from J; bases not matched to a gene: 4. CDR1 is MNHEY and CDR2 is SVGEGT in the germline V gene. This CDR3 spans 15 amino acids.

A word on this clone: The read ends 3 residues before the CDR3 terminus; that terminus is restored from the germline J gene. The chain employs TRBV10-3 and TRBJ2-5, with TRBD2 matching 8 bases. J was trimmed by 4 bases and V by 2 bases; bases with no gene match: 9. This CDR3 comprises 16 residues. CDR1 and CDR2 (germline): ENHRY, SYGVKD. CDR3 DNA (partial): TGTGCCATCAGTGAGATAGCGGGGACGGGGGCAGAGACC. Translation: CAISEIAGTGAET. The whole CDR3 sequence reads CAISEIAGTGAETQYF.

Remarks on this clone: The read halts 3 residues ahead of the CDR3 end, with the missing end drawn from the germline J gene. The chain has TRBV19 and TRBJ1-6; possible D gene TRBD1, 5 bases. V lost 9 bases, J lost 7 bases, and 16 bases lay in between. Germline V lookup: CDR1 LNHDA, CDR2 SQIVND (reference sequence). This CDR3 has 14 residues. Partial CDR3 DNA: TGTGCCAGCCACAGCGGGGCGTTGAATTCACCC. Translated: CASHSGALNSP. The complete CDR3 protein is CASHSGALNSPLHF.

In regard to this clone: The read finishes 3 residues shy of the CDR3 end, and the germline J gene is used to complete it. This chain joins TRBV7-2 and TRBJ1-6; D is ambiguous. The V end was cut by 5 bases, the J end by 3 bases, with 11 bases between. This CDR3 comprises 15 residues. Germline V gene lookup returns CDR1 SGHTA and CDR2 FQGNSA. The CDR3 loop is CASSPAGFYNSPLHF. The CDR3 bases that were read are TGTGCCAGCAGCCCCGCCGGTTTCTATAATTCACCC.

In the case of this clone: The CDR3 end lies 3 residues beyond the end of the read and is filled in from the germline J gene. The rearrangement uses TRBV19 and TRBJ1-1; no definite D call. The CDR3 is 15 amino acids. Germline loops: CDR1 LNHDA, CDR2 SQIVND (reference sequence). Trimming removed 2 bases from V and 0 bases from J, with 10 bases in between. The CDR3 region is CASSINPALNTEAFF. Partial CDR3 DNA: TGTGCCAGTAGTATAAATCCAGCGTTGAACACTGAA.

As to this clone: The read ends 3 residues early relative to the CDR3; the germline J gene fills the gap. The gene calls are TRBV5-6 and TRBJ1-2, with 8 nucleotides matching TRBD1. Germline lookup yields CDR1 SGHDT and CDR2 YYEEEE. This CDR3 is built from 13 residues. CDR3 protein: CASSLGQGSGYTF. The sequenced part of the CDR3 DNA is TGTGCCAGCAGCTTGGGACAGGGGAGCGGC.

The CDR3 bases that were read are TGTGCCTGGAGTAATAAGATGGGGCATGAG. As protein: CAWSNKMGHE. The entire CDR3 sequence reads CAWSNKMGHEQFF. This chain uses TRBV30 with TRBJ2-1; tentative D call: TRBD1 (5 bases). The CDR3 end is not reached by the read, which stops 3 residues before it; the germline J gene fills it in. CDR3 length equals 13 residues. With 2 bases removed from V and 8 bases from J, the gap between germline ends came to 13 bases. The germline gives CDR1 GTSNPN, CDR2 SVGIG (reference sequence).

In regard to this clone: Read data end 3 residues before the CDR3 end; the end is taken from the germline J gene. The chain uses TRBV4-1 and TRBJ1-3; D is undetermined. Germline-derived CDR1 and CDR2 are MGHRA and YSYEKL. This CDR3 is built from 13 residues. The ends were cut back, 0 bases at V and 9 bases at J, with 9 bases in the middle. Here the CDR3 reads CASSQDPPGTIYF. The DNA read from the CDR3 is TGCGCCAGCAGCCAAGATCCCCCGGGCACC.

About this clone: Sequencing ends 3 residues short of the CDR3 end; the germline J gene provides the rest. The chain carries TRBV4-1 and TRBJ2-7; 10 nucleotides match TRBD2. Germline-derived CDR1 and CDR2 are MGHRA and YSYEKL. V was clipped by 0 bases and J by 1 base; unmatched bases: 3. CDR3 length equals 16 residues. This CDR3 reads CASSQDTSGASYEQYF. The sequenced part of the CDR3 DNA is TGCGCCAGCAGCCAAGATACTAGCGGGGCATCCTACGAG.

CDR3 residues: CASSHGTGRETQYF. The CDR3 DNA, read in part, is TGTGCCAGCAGCCATGGGACAGGGAGAGAGACC. The V call is TRBV5-8, the J call TRBJ2-5, with 9 bases lining up with TRBD1. The CDR3 end lies 3 residues beyond the end of the read and is filled in from the germline J gene. From germline, CDR1 is SGHTS and CDR2 YDEGEE. There are 14 residues in the CDR3. The J segment lost 4 bases and the V segment lost 4 bases, leaving 5 bases of the junction unmatched.

Concerning this clone itself: Other DNA sequences in this sample translate to the same CDR3. The CDR3 loop reads CASSPRGVEGETQYF. The DNA read from the CDR3 is TGTGCCAGCAGCCCGCGAGGGGTTGAGGGAGAAACC. The genes are TRBV5-5 and TRBJ2-5; the D call may be TRBD1 or TRBD2 (5 bases each). Read data end 3 residues before the CDR3 end; the end is taken from the germline J gene. The length of the CDR3 is 15 residues. Germline V gene sequence: CDR1 SGHKS, CDR2 YYEKEE (reference sequence). The variable domain in full, with the rest retrieved from reference TRBV5-5 and TRBJ2-5, is DAGVTQSPTHLIKTRGQQVTLRCSPISGHKSVSWYQQVLGQGPQFIFQYYEKEERGRGNFPDRFSARQFPNYSSELNVNALLLGDSALYLCASSPRGVEGETQYFGPGTRLLVL.

A remark on this clone: The sequenced fragment ends 3 residues before the CDR3 boundary, so the rest is inferred from the germline J gene. This sequence joins TRBV4-1 and TRBJ1-1, with 9 bases fitting TRBD1. Germline CDR1 and CDR2: MGHRA and YSYEKL. CDR3 length: 15 amino acids. V trimming: 4 bases; J trimming: 4 bases; junction bases outside the gene matches: 7. The CDR3 sequence is CASSLQPGQGTEAFF. The part of the CDR3 DNA that was read is TGCGCCAGCAGCCTGCAACCGGGACAGGGCACTGAA.

Turning to this clone: The sequence runs out 3 residues before the end of the CDR3; the remainder is reconstructed from the germline J gene. The chain recombines TRBV20-1 with TRBJ2-5; no clear D. Germline CDR1 and CDR2: DFQATT and SNEGSKA (reference sequence). V lost 3 bases and J 0 bases, leaving 8 bases between the germline ends. The CDR3 contains 13 residues. This CDR3 reads CSASWPNQETQYF. CDR3 DNA (partial): TGCAGTGCTAGTTGGCCGAACCAAGAGACC.

Comment on this clone: The sequenced fragment ends 3 residues before the CDR3 boundary, so the rest is inferred from the germline J gene. V is TRBV20-1 and J is TRBJ1-5; tentatively, D is TRBD1 (5 bases). The length of the CDR3 is 14 residues. Looked up from germline, CDR1 is DFQATT and CDR2 is SNEGSKA (reference sequence). V lost 3 bases to trimming and J lost 2 bases, with 11 bases between them. The CDR3 region is CSASKGPGNQPQHF. CDR3 bases read: TGCAGTGCTAGCAAGGGGCCGGGCAATCAGCCC.

On this clone itself: Sequencing ends 3 residues short of the CDR3 end; the germline J gene provides the rest. The chain has TRBV13 and TRBJ2-3, with TRBD2 matching 8 bases. Germline lookup yields CDR1 PRHDT and CDR2 FYEKMQ (reference sequence). V shed 5 bases and J 5 bases; nucleotides not matched to a gene: 12. This CDR3 region has 16 residues. The CDR3 bases that were read are TGTGCCAGCAGCCCTGAGGGCCCGGGGGGGATAGATACG. As protein: CASSPEGPGGIDT. The whole CDR3 region reads CASSPEGPGGIDTQYF.

Comment on this clone: The DNA ends 3 residues before the CDR3 does, and the rest of the CDR3 is filled in from the germline J gene. V is TRBV7-7 and J is TRBJ2-5; 7 positions agree with TRBD1. The CDR3 loop spans 15 amino acids. CDR1 and CDR2 (germline): SSHAT, FNYEAQ (reference sequence). The junction had 10 bases not matched to a gene; V was cut back by 4 bases and J by 5 bases. The CDR3 spells CASSSLRQGDETQYF. CDR3 DNA, as far as it was read: TGTGCCAGCAGCTCCCTAAGACAGGGCGACGAGACC.

Notes on this clone: The CDR3 end falls 3 residues outside the read, so it is completed with the germline J gene. This chain uses TRBV23-1 with TRBJ2-3; D not resolved. TRBV23-1 is known as an ORF, though its function is uncertain. The CDR3 totals 15 residues. V was shortened by 6 bases and J by 3 bases, with 16 bases between the two germline ends. The DNA read from the CDR3 is TGCGCCAGCAGCCAGTCGTGGTCGAGGACAGATACG. Translation gives CASSQSWSRTDT. In full, the CDR3 reads CASSQSWSRTDTQYF.

In regard to this clone: The read comes to an end 3 residues before the CDR3 does, leaving the germline J gene to fill in the end. This chain links TRBV6-1 with TRBJ1-1; a possible D gene is TRBD1 (5 bases). The germline V gene has CDR1 MNHNS and CDR2 SASEGT. This CDR3 comprises 13 residues. Trimming left V 4 bases short and J 0 bases short, with 6 bases between. The sequenced CDR3 bases are TGTGCCAGCAGTGTGACAGTGAACACTGAA. This gives the protein CASSVTVNTE. The CDR3 in its entirety is CASSVTVNTEAFF.

About this clone: The missing CDR3 end, 3 residues past where the read stops, is filled in from the germline J gene. The chain recombines TRBV14 with TRBJ2-3; 8 nucleotides agree with TRBD2. The V and J ends lost 0 bases and 6 bases, in that order; junction bases with no gene match: 14. There are 18 residues in the CDR3. Germline assignment: CDR1 SGHDN and CDR2 FVKESK. The sequenced CDR3 bases are TGTGCCAGCAGCCAAGAGGGTTACTACGGGGGGGGCCAGGATACG. Protein: CASSQEGYYGGGQDT. The complete CDR3 reads CASSQEGYYGGGQDTQYF.

On this clone itself: Sequencing ends 3 residues short of the CDR3 end; the germline J gene provides the rest. The V gene is TRBV5-1, the J gene TRBJ2-7, with TRBD1 matching over 9 bases. V was clipped by 5 bases and J by 1 base; unmatched bases: 1. This CDR3 region has 13 residues. CDR1 and CDR2 from the germline V gene are SGHRS and YFSETQ. CDR3 DNA (partial): TGCGCCAGCAGAGGGACAGGGTCCTACGAG. It codes for CASRGTGSYE. In full, the CDR3 reads CASRGTGSYEQYF. Together with reference TRBV5-1 and TRBJ2-7, the CDR3 gives the full variable domain: KAGVTQTPRYLIKTRGQQVTLSCSPISGHRSVSWYQQTPGQGLQFLFEYFSETQRNKGNFPGRFSGRQFSNSRSEMNVSTLELGDSALYLCASRGTGSYEQYFGPGTRLTVT.

CDR3 DNA, as far as it was read: TGTGCCAGCAGCTTCGACACTGAA. Protein: CASSFDTE. The full CDR3 sequence reads CASSFDTEAFF. V and J are TRBV7-2 and TRBJ1-1; D not certain. The read gets to within 3 residues of the CDR3 end, and the germline J gene fills in the rest. The CDR3 is made up of 11 amino acids. Looked up from germline, CDR1 is SGHTA and CDR2 is FQGNSA. Trimming shortened V by 3 bases and J by 3 bases, and 2 bases separated the two germline ends.

Turning to this clone: The CDR3 goes on 3 residues after the read ends, and that part is filled in from the germline J gene. V and J are TRBV20-1 and TRBJ1-5, with a tentative D call TRBD1 (5 bases). This CDR3 is built from 13 residues. Germline CDR1 reads DFQATT; CDR2 reads SNEGSKA (reference sequence). Trimming left V 7 bases short and J 1 base short, with 11 bases between. CDR3 sequence reads: CSVSGRSNQPQHF. The sequenced CDR3 bases are TGCAGTGTTTCAGGGCGAAGCAATCAGCCC.

As to this clone: The read ends 3 residues early relative to the CDR3; the germline J gene fills the gap. The gene calls are TRBV7-6 and TRBJ1-4, with 7 bases matching TRBD1. The CDR3 consists of 16 residues. Germline values: CDR1 SGHVS, CDR2 FNYEAQ. The CDR3 spells CASSLGGTAGANVLFF. The sequenced CDR3 bases are TGTGCCAGCAGCTTGGGAGGGACAGCTGGGGCCAACGTA.

On this clone: The read ends 3 residues early relative to the CDR3; the germline J gene fills the gap. The chain combines TRBV7-9 with TRBJ1-4; 11 nucleotides align to TRBD1. With V trimmed by 3 bases and J by 7 bases, 4 bases remained unmatched. Germline-derived CDR1 and CDR2 are SEHNR and FQNEAQ (reference sequence). The CDR3 sequence is 15 residues long. The CDR3 loop is CASSLGTGGSEKLFF. The DNA read from the CDR3 is TGTGCCAGCAGCTTGGGGACAGGGGGGAGTGAAAAA.

Details on this clone: The CDR3 is cut off 3 residues early in the read; its end comes from the germline J gene. The chain uses TRBV11-2 and TRBJ1-4; D is unresolved. This CDR3 region has 15 residues. Trimming took 0 bases from V and 3 from J, leaving 8 bases between them. Germline CDR1 is SGHAT and CDR2 is FQNNGV. CDR3 DNA (partial): TGTGCCAGCAGCTTAGATCTGGCAGCTAATGAAAAA. Amino acids: CASSLDLAANEK. The complete CDR3 sequence is CASSLDLAANEKLFF. Based on the CDR3 plus reference TRBV11-2 and TRBJ1-4, the full variable domain is EAGVAQSPRYKIIEKRQSVAFWCNPISGHATLYWYQQILGQGPKLLIQFQNNGVVDDSQLPKDRFSAERLKGVDSTLKIQPAKLEDSAVYLCASSLDLAANEKLFFGSGTQLSVL.

The sequenced CDR3 bases are TGTGCCAGCAGCTTGGGTTCAGTGAACACTGAA. Protein sequence: CASSLGSVNTE. The whole CDR3 sequence reads CASSLGSVNTEAFF. The chain has TRBV5-6 and TRBJ1-1, with D unclear. The CDR3 end falls 3 residues outside the read, so it is completed with the germline J gene. V was cut by 0 bases and J by 0 bases, with 6 bases left in between. Germline lookup yields CDR1 SGHDT and CDR2 YYEEEE. The CDR3 length is 14 residues. Complete variable domain (other parts from reference TRBV5-6 and TRBJ1-1): DAGVTQSPTHLIKTRGQQVTLRCSPKSGHDTVSWYQQALGQGPQFIFQYYEEEERQRGNFPDRFSGHQFPNYSSELNVNALLLGDSALYLCASSLGSVNTEAFFGQGTRLTVV.

Comment on this clone: The CDR3 goes on 3 residues after the read ends, and that part is filled in from the germline J gene. The V and J genes are TRBV6-2 or TRBV6-3 and TRBJ2-4, with D possibly matching TRBD1 (6 bases). There are 15 residues in the CDR3. Germline lookup yields CDR1 MNHEY and CDR2 SVGEGT. The CDR3 protein is CASKDSGSNNYGQYF. The part of the CDR3 DNA that was read is TGTGCCAGCAAGGACAGTGGATCAAATAACTATGGT.

Concerning this clone itself: The CDR3 extends 3 residues past the end of the read, so its final part is completed from the germline J gene. The rearrangement joins TRBV9 to TRBJ2-1, with 13 bases lining up with TRBD2. Germline loops: CDR1 SGDLS, CDR2 YYNGEE. Trimming cost V 4 bases and J 4 bases; bases outside gene matches: 2. CDR3 length: 15 amino acids. The DNA read from the CDR3 is TGTGCCAGCAGCATGACTAGCGGGGGGTACAATGAG. This translates into CASSMTSGGYNE. The full CDR3 protein is CASSMTSGGYNEQFF.

As regards this clone: The junction differs from germline at one of its ends, possibly a read error. The observed sequence ends 3 residues before the CDR3 terminus, with the missing tail filled in from the germline J gene. V and J are TRBV4-2 and TRBJ1-2, with no clear D. There are 16 residues in the CDR3. In germline, CDR1 is LGHNA, CDR2 YNFKEQ. CDR3 DNA, as far as it was read: TGCGCCAGCAGCCAAGATGGTGCGCGGATCGGATTGGGC. Translated: CASSQDGARIGLG. The full-length CDR3 reads as CASSQDGARIGLGYTF.

Notes on this clone: The CDR3 end is not reached by the read, which stops 3 residues before it; the germline J gene fills it in. The V call is TRBV6-1, the J call TRBJ2-7, with 9 positions matching TRBD2. Trimming took 2 bases from V and 4 from J; bases not matched to a gene: 6. Germline assignment: CDR1 MNHNS and CDR2 SASEGT. This CDR3 has 15 amino acids. The part of the CDR3 DNA that was read is TGTGCCAGCAGTGAATGGAGCGGGGGGTCGTACGAG. Protein: CASSEWSGGSYE. The full CDR3 reads CASSEWSGGSYEQYF.